In this sample, the clone carrying this T cell receptor beta chain turned up many times. Its specificity is not known. The CDR3 has 14 amino acids. Germline assignment: CDR1 DFQATT and CDR2 SNEGSKA (reference sequence). The V and J ends lost 6 bases and 1 base respectively, with 15 bases between them. The entry originates in a study of Graves' ophthalmopathy and Graves' hyperthyroidism. RNA served as the template for amplifying TCR beta CDR3 regions. After a first-round RT-PCR with HTBI primers, a second-round multiplex PCR was run. TCRdb called the multiplex PCR reads again in MiXCR, with one record for every CDR3 protein. This table has around 590,000 distinct CDR3 sequences, roughly 39% appearing once. Study-level results: A 13-signature model separated ophthalmopathy from stable hyperthyroidism, reaching about 90% sensitivity and 81.08% specificity cross-validated. Ophthalmopathy progression was predicted with 70.59% sensitivity and approximately 79% specificity.

The sequenced sample was peripheral blood or thyroid tissue (not recorded which). The chain has TRBV20-1 and TRBJ1-1, with TRBD1 as a possible D gene (5 bases). This receptor was identified in an adult man with Graves' hyperthyroidism. Written as DNA, the CDR3 is TGCAGTGCCAGGGTGGGGGGGTGGAACACTGAAGCTTTCTTT. Its protein is CSARVGGWNTEAFF.